This entry is about one T cell receptor (beta chain). Its antigen is still unknown. The sample has other DNA sequences that encode this CDR3 too. With V trimmed by 4 bases and J by 6 bases, 9 bases remained unmatched. The CDR3 is 15 amino acids. Per germline, CDR1 ENHRY and CDR2 SYGVKD. This PCR relied on a set of 60 Vbeta primers and 13 Jbeta primers. TCRdb keeps only in-frame clones here, not all; method: immunoSEQ multiplex PCR. The repertoire has around 120,000 clones, around 76% of them found once; the top ten carry 25% to 35%. The record originates from a study of cytomegalovirus exposure and HLA in healthy donors. Findings and limits, study-wide: Rarity held for most TCR sequences, but there were some public TCRs that occurred in many donors. TCR beta sequences reportedly predicted the HLA-A and HLA-B alleles of most subjects accurately. Later on, an analysis found that several of the most significant clusters appeared to be linked to common viral pathogens, which included parvovirus B19. Donor immune exposure was known only as CMV serostatus.

Sequenced input: PBMCs. The rearrangement joins TRBV10-3 to TRBJ1-2; TRBD1 matches at 9 bases. This sequence was found in a man aged 60-69 years in good health and CMV-seropositive. CDR3 DNA: TGTGCCATCAGTGTGGGACAGGGCCCGTTTGATGGCTACACCTTC. It translates to CAISVGQGPFDGYTF.